The present TCR beta chain was sequenced within a study of early stage breast cancer tumors. Study-level information: About 80% of the 16 invasive tumors were ER+, PR+ and HER2-. Seven to nine ER+/PR+/HER2- tumors were invasive ductal; a few were invasive lobular.

CDR1 SGDLS and CDR2 YYNGEE come from the germline V gene. V was shortened by 7 bases and J by 6 bases, with 10 bases between the two germline ends. The CDR3 totals 11 residues. Details on this clone: As yet, its antigen is unknown.

Repertoires were generated with immunoSEQ multiplex PCR, while TCRdb's copy carries only in-frame clones and drops some. Of some 9,700 clones detected, under 80% appear once; the ten largest clones hold around 9.5%. Study-wide results and limits: Enriched TCRB sequences shared across patients were mostly commonly generated sequences. In most of the 16 patients, blood comparison separated tumor from normal breast.

The TCR originated in a person in their 40s with breast cancer. This chain links TRBV9 with TRBJ1-2; weak D call: TRBD1 (5 bases). Sequencing was carried out using normal breast tissue next to the tumor. In DNA form, the CDR3 reads TGTGCCAGCTGGGGGATAGATGGCTACACCTTC. It is translated as CASWGIDGYTF.